The 10 T cell receptor beta chains given below trace back to one sample, sequenced in a study of shared clonotypes between healthy human individuals. The data were produced by immunoSEQ multiplex PCR, yet TCRdb's version contains in-frame clones alone and is incomplete. The sample records some 1,600,000 clones, under 99% being singletons. Specimen: naive CD4+ T cells sorted from blood. Subset here: CD45RA+ positively selected. The source is a man younger than 45 in good health.

The V gene is TRBV11-2, the J gene TRBJ2-7; 7 positions match TRBD2. The ends lost 6 bases at V and 2 bases at J; junction bases unmatched: 10. The CDR3 contains 15 residues. The germline CDR1 and CDR2 sequences are SGHAT and FQNNGV. The CDR3 protein is CASRPAPSGAYEQYF. The CDR3 region has the DNA TGTGCCAGCAGACCGGCCCCTAGCGGAGCCTACGAGCAGTACTTC.

The chain employs TRBV20-1 and TRBJ1-1; D gene unclear. There are 11 residues in the CDR3. Deletions cut 6 bases from V and 7 bases from J, with 12 bases between. Per the germline V gene, CDR1 is DFQATT and CDR2 is SNEGSKA (reference sequence). CDR3 DNA sequence: TGCAGTGCCCCCTCGGGCTATGAAGCTTTCTTT. It translates to CSAPSGYEAFF.

V and J are TRBV7-2 and TRBJ1-1; D perhaps matches TRBD1 (5 bases). This CDR3 has 13 amino acids. With 4 bases removed from V and 4 bases from J, the gap between germline ends came to 10 bases. From germline, CDR1 is SGHTA and CDR2 FQGNSA. CDR3 DNA sequence: TGTGCCAGCAGCTCTCAGGGAACCACTGAAGCTTTCTTT. Amino acid sequence: CASSSQGTTEAFF.

The chain joins TRBV11-2 to TRBJ2-5; 8 bases line up with TRBD2. The CDR3 sequence is 16 residues long. V lost 2 bases to trimming and J lost 1 base; unmatched junction nucleotides: 6. Germline V CDR1 and CDR2: SGHAT, FQNNGV. CDR3 DNA: TGTGCCAGCAGCTTAAATAGCGGGAACAGCCAAGAGACCCAGTACTTC. It is translated as CASSLNSGNSQETQYF.

The CDR3 nucleotides read TGCGCCAGCAGCCAAGTTAACAATGTCTATGGCTACACCTTC. Amino acid sequence: CASSQVNNVYGYTF. The V gene is TRBV4-1, the J gene TRBJ1-2; no clear D gene. V shed 1 base and J shed 4 bases, with 10 bases lying between them. The germline V gene has CDR1 MGHRA and CDR2 YSYEKL. This CDR3 is 14 amino acids long.

This rearrangement joins TRBV7-9 to TRBJ1-1; 8 nucleotides align to TRBD1. Germline V gives CDR1 SEHNR, CDR2 FQNEAQ (reference sequence). The V and J ends lost 4 bases and 5 bases, in that order; junction bases with no gene match: 6. The CDR3 extends over 14 amino acids. The CDR3 coding sequence is TGTGCCAGCAGCTCGATCAGGGGGCGTACTGAAGCTTTCTTT. Protein product: CASSSIRGRTEAFF.

On this clone itself: One end of the junction does not line up with germline, which may come from a read error. V gene TRBV14 combines with J gene TRBJ2-7; D remains unclear. The CDR3 totals 12 residues. The germline V gene encodes CDR1 SGHDN and CDR2 FVKESK. The DNA for the CDR3 is TGTGCCAGCAGCCAAGATTCCTTCCCGTCCCATTTC. Protein: CASSQDSFPSHF. Variable domain in full (rest from reference TRBV14 and TRBJ2-7): EAGVTQFPSHSVIEKGQTVTLRCDPISGHDNLYWYRRVMGKEIKFLLHFVKESKQDESGMPNNRFLAERTGGTYSTLKVQPAELEDSGVYFCASSQDSFPSHFGPGTRLTVT.

The chain joins TRBV5-4 to TRBJ2-1, with 12 bases matching TRBD1. V lost 0 bases to trimming and J lost 10 bases; unmatched junction nucleotides: 8. There are 16 residues in the CDR3. The germline CDR1 and CDR2 sequences are SGHNT and YYREEE (reference sequence). For the CDR3, the DNA is TGTGCCAGCAGCTTGGTCAGGGGACAGGGGGCAGGCGAGCAGTTCTTC. This sequence encodes CASSLVRGQGAGEQFF.

This clone was observed once. V is TRBV5-4 and J is TRBJ2-7, with 10 bases fitting TRBD1. Germline CDR1 is SGHNT and CDR2 is YYREEE (reference sequence). This CDR3 has 13 amino acids. Trimming took 4 bases from V and 7 from J; bases not matched to a gene: 5. The CDR3 DNA is TGTGCCAGCAGCAGAGGACAGGGGGGGGAGCAGTACTTC. This encodes CASSRGQGGEQYF.

The chain links TRBV18 to TRBJ2-6, with D unclear. The length of the CDR3 is 15 residues. Looked up from germline, CDR1 is KGHSH and CDR2 is LQKENI. Trimming took 0 bases from V and 2 from J, leaving 5 bases between them. The CDR3 nucleotides are TGTGCCAGCTCACCACCGGTAACTGGGGCCAACGTCCTGACTTTC. This gives the protein CASSPPVTGANVLTF.